A selection of T cell receptor beta chains follows, all from one sample in a study of cytomegalovirus exposure and HLA in healthy donors. The data were produced by immunoSEQ multiplex PCR, yet TCRdb's version contains in-frame clones alone and is incomplete. The sample yields 100,000 to 120,000 clones, 80% seen once. The sample consisted of PBMCs. These receptors all come from a man aged 30-40 years in good health and CMV-seropositive. Both conserved end residues are part of each CDR3. The D gene is left open where the match is weak. Clone size is shown for a subset of rows, as once, few, many or a class of expanded clone.

clone size,J gene,D gene,V gene,CDR3 protein,CDR3 DNA
-,TRBJ2-7,-,TRBV7-2,CASSFGGEQYF,TGTGCCAGCAGCTTCGGAGGGGAGCAGTACTTC
-,TRBJ1-2,-,TRBV2,CASSEAGAGYTF,TGTGCCAGCAGTGAAGCGGGGGCCGGCTACACCTTC
-,TRBJ1-2,-,TRBV6-1,CASSVSGQDYGYTF,TGTGCCAGCAGTGTCTCAGGGCAGGACTATGGCTACACCTTC
-,TRBJ1-2,TRBD1,TRBV19,CASSPGTGLNYGYTF,TGTGCCAGTAGTCCCGGGACAGGGCTAAACTATGGCTACACCTTC
-,TRBJ2-7,-,TRBV11-2,CASSFIAESYEQYF,TGTGCCAGCAGCTTTATAGCCGAGTCCTACGAGCAGTACTTC
-,TRBJ1-1,TRBD1,TRBV10-1,CASSEDRGSHTEAFF,TGCGCCAGCAGCGAAGACAGGGGCTCGCACACTGAAGCTTTCTTT
-,TRBJ1-4,-,TRBV6-1,CASSEVWGANEKLFF,TGTGCCAGCAGTGAAGTTTGGGGCGCTAATGAAAAACTGTTTTTT
-,TRBJ2-1,TRBD2,TRBV5-1,CASSLSASGGYEQFF,TGCGCCAGCAGCTTGTCGGCTAGCGGGGGTTATGAGCAGTTCTTC
few,TRBJ1-5,-,TRBV18,CASSPGGSNQPQHF,TGTGCCAGCTCACCAGGCGGGAGCAATCAGCCCCAGCATTTT
-,TRBJ1-1,TRBD1,TRBV28,CASSVRGLNTEAFF,TGTGCCAGCAGTGTCAGGGGGCTAAACACTGAAGCTTTCTTT
-,TRBJ1-2,TRBD1,TRBV5-1,CASRLTGGYGYTF,TGCGCCAGCAGGTTGACAGGGGGCTATGGCTACACCTTC
-,TRBJ2-7,TRBD1,TRBV5-1,CASSLTGVEQYF,TGCGCCAGCAGCTTGACAGGGGTCGAGCAGTACTTC
-,TRBJ2-6,TRBD1,TRBV2,CASSAGQGPGANVLTF,TGTGCCAGCAGTGCCGGACAGGGCCCTGGGGCCAACGTCCTGACTTTC
once,TRBJ2-5,-,TRBV19,CASSIAGQETQYF,TGTGCCAGTAGTATAGCGGGGCAAGAGACCCAGTACTTC
-,TRBJ2-1,TRBD1,TRBV29-1,CSAGGWLGQGHRSSYNEQFF,TGCAGCGCCGGAGGGTGGTTAGGACAGGGGCACCGGAGCTCCTACAATGAGCAGTTCTTC
-,TRBJ1-6,TRBD1,TRBV23-1,CASSQLRGRRSYNSPLHF,TGCGCCAGCAGTCAATTAAGGGGGCGCAGATCCTATAATTCACCCCTCCACTTT
-,TRBJ1-1,-,TRBV5-1,CASSLELRNTEAFF,TGCGCCAGCAGCTTAGAACTGAGGAACACTGAAGCTTTCTTT
-,TRBJ1-2,TRBD1,TRBV25-1,CASSTGQGAYYGYTF,TGTGCCAGCAGTACAGGACAGGGGGCGTACTATGGCTACACCTTC
-,TRBJ1-3,-,TRBV4-3,CASSQDLAGNTIYF,TGCGCCAGCAGCCAAGATCTCGCTGGAAACACCATATATTTT
-,TRBJ1-6,-,TRBV5-1,CASSPGRGFNSPLHF,TGCGCCAGCAGCCCCGGTCGAGGATTTAATTCACCCCTCCACTTT
few,TRBJ1-6,-,TRBV6-5,CASRSGAPLNSPLHF,TGTGCCAGCCGAAGCGGAGCGCCGCTGAATTCACCCCTCCACTTT
-,TRBJ1-5,TRBD1,TRBV19,CASSTLPGGYNQPQHF,TGTGCCAGTAGTACCCTCCCAGGGGGTTACAATCAGCCCCAGCATTTT